This passage covers 20 T cell receptor beta chains from one sample sequenced in a study of blood T cells in healthy people across ages. The second PCR ran about 7 to 12 cycles with a sample-barcoded 5' primer and J-beta primers. TCRdb fed the 5' RACE reads into MiXCR, producing one record per CDR3 protein. This table has about 970,000 distinct CDR3 sequences, roughly 51% appearing once. Sequences were obtained from blood. Source of these receptors: a woman aged 55-75 years in good health.

This clonotype was seen once. The chain employs TRBV20-1 and TRBJ1-4; possibly TRBD1 for D (5 bases). Germline V lookup: CDR1 DFQATT, CDR2 SNEGSKA (reference sequence). The CDR3 contains 14 residues. Trimming pared 3 bases from V and 11 bases from J, leaving 19 bases between. The CDR3 loop is CSASSGIAGGKLFF. CDR3 coding DNA: TGCAGTGCTAGTTCGGGGATCGCGGGGGGGAAACTGTTTTTT.

V usage is TRBV13 and J usage is TRBJ2-3, with D hard to call. Germline CDR1 and CDR2: PRHDT and FYEKMQ (reference sequence). The CDR3 totals 15 residues. Trimming left V 5 bases short and J 5 bases short, with 17 bases between. The CDR3 DNA is TGTGCCAGCAGCCCATCCTACCTTGAAAAAGATACGCAGTATTTT. Amino acids: CASSPSYLEKDTQYF.

In this sample, this clonotype turned up a few times. The chain joins TRBV7-3 to TRBJ2-1; D ambiguous. The CDR3 has 14 amino acids. Trimming removed 5 bases from V and 6 bases from J, with 14 bases in between. Germline CDR1 is SGHTA and CDR2 is FQGTGA. The CDR3 sequence is CASSKLVTPNEQFF. The CDR3 DNA reads as TGTGCCAGCAGCAAGCTTGTCACTCCCAATGAGCAGTTCTTC.

The V gene is TRBV12-3 or TRBV12-4, the J gene TRBJ2-5; 9 bases are a match to TRBD2. The V and J ends lost 7 bases and 2 bases, in that order; junction bases with no gene match: 8. The CDR3 loop spans 15 amino acids. The CDR3 DNA reads TGTGCCAGCACCAGCGGGGGGCAAAGACAAGAGACCCAGTACTTC. It yields the protein CASTSGGQRQETQYF.

The chain uses TRBV7-9 and TRBJ1-2; 7 bases are shared with TRBD1. CDR1 and CDR2 (germline): SEHNR, FQNEAQ (reference sequence). Trimming cost V 3 bases and J 3 bases; bases outside gene matches: 4. The CDR3 spans 14 residues. DNA for the CDR3: TGTGCCAGCAGCTTGGGACAGAGTTACTATGGCTACACCTTC. Protein: CASSLGQSYYGYTF.

This chain links TRBV7-2 with TRBJ2-1, with D perhaps TRBD2 (5 bases). The CDR3 is made up of 15 amino acids. In germline, CDR1 is SGHTA, CDR2 FQGNSA. V lost 5 bases and J lost 8, with 19 bases in between. For the CDR3, the DNA is TGTGCCAGCAGCGAAACTAGAATGGGTCTCGATGAGCAGTTCTTC. Amino acids: CASSETRMGLDEQFF. Using reference TRBV7-2 and TRBJ2-1 for the parts outside the CDR3, the full variable domain is GAGVSQSPSNKVTEKGKDVELRCDPISGHTALYWYRQSLGQGLEFLIYFQGNSAPDKSGLPSDRFSAERTGGSVSTLTIQRTQQEDSAVYLCASSETRMGLDEQFFGPGTRLTVL.

This clonotype has a count of ten or more. V gene TRBV20-1 combines with J gene TRBJ1-5; D ambiguous. The CDR3 runs 14 residues. Trimming removed 1 base at V and 3 bases at J, with 10 bases between. Germline CDR1 DFQATT, CDR2 SNEGSKA (reference sequence). CDR3 sequence: CSARGQRYNQPQHF. The CDR3 coding sequence is TGCAGTGCTAGAGGGCAGAGGTACAATCAGCCCCAGCATTTT.

This clonotype appeared many times. The rearrangement uses TRBV19 and TRBJ2-1; 7 bases align to TRBD1. CDR3 length: 13 residues. Germline CDR1 and CDR2: LNHDA and SQIVND (reference sequence). With V trimmed by 6 bases and J by 5 bases, 4 bases remained unmatched. The CDR3 region has the DNA TGTGCCAGTAGCCGGACAGGCCACAATGAGCAGTTCTTC. Its protein product is CASSRTGHNEQFF.

The chain joins TRBV29-1 to TRBJ2-7, with D tentatively TRBD2 (5 bases). The CDR3 loop spans 11 amino acids. CDR1 and CDR2 (germline): SQVTM, ANQGSEA. Trimming stripped 4 bases from V and 6 bases from J, with 10 bases between. CDR3 protein: CSVGGPAEQYF. The CDR3 DNA reads as TGCAGCGTTGGAGGGCCAGCCGAGCAGTACTTC.

The genes are TRBV29-1 and TRBJ1-1, with 9 bases fitting TRBD1. With 4 bases clipped from V and 6 bases from J, the junction kept 3 bases outside the gene matches. The CDR3 extends over 12 amino acids. Germline-derived CDR1 and CDR2 are SQVTM and ANQGSEA. Here the CDR3 reads CSVGQGGAEAFF. The CDR3 bases are TGCAGCGTTGGACAGGGGGGGGCTGAAGCTTTCTTT.

The J gene is TRBJ2-5, the V gene TRBV5-8, with D unresolved. CDR1 is SGHTS and CDR2 is YDEGEE in the germline V gene. The CDR3 has 12 residues. V lost 4 bases and J 4 bases, leaving 8 bases between the germline ends. The CDR3 protein is CASSPWRETQYF. The DNA for the CDR3 is TGTGCCAGCAGCCCCTGGCGAGAGACCCAGTACTTC.

The chain combines TRBV6-2 or TRBV6-3 with TRBJ2-3; D might be TRBD2 (5 bases). V was shortened by 8 bases and J by 6 bases, with 39 bases between the two germline ends. CDR1 and CDR2 from the germline V gene are MNHEY and SVGEGT. This CDR3 is built from 21 residues. The CDR3 region is CASPKRPYDSSLARGSDTQYF. In DNA form, the CDR3 reads TGTGCCAGCCCGAAACGACCCTACGATAGTTCGCTAGCCCGAGGGTCGGATACGCAGTATTTT.

The chain is built from TRBV12-3 or TRBV12-4 and TRBJ1-2; 10 nucleotides line up with TRBD1. The CDR3 has 15 residues. Trimming took 6 bases from V and 6 from J; bases not matched to a gene: 10. The CDR3 is CASRETGGGSNGYTF. The CDR3 DNA reads TGTGCCAGCAGAGAGACAGGGGGCGGGAGCAATGGCTACACCTTC.

The V and J genes are TRBV28 and TRBJ1-1; tentatively, D is TRBD1 (6 bases). Germline values: CDR1 MDHEN, CDR2 SYDVKM. The CDR3 runs 15 residues. Deletions cut 8 bases from V and 1 base from J, with 17 bases between. The CDR3 sequence is CASRSGTGQNTEAFF. The CDR3 coding sequence is TGTGCCAGCCGCTCGGGTACAGGGCAGAACACTGAAGCTTTCTTT. The complete variable domain, with remaining parts taken from reference TRBV28 and TRBJ1-1, reads DVKVTQSSRYLVKRTGEKVFLECVQDMDHENMFWYRQDPGLGLRLIYFSYDVKMKEKGDIPEGYSVSREKKERFSLILESASTNQTSMYLCASRSGTGQNTEAFFGQGTRLTVV.

This clonotype has just a few counts. The gene calls are TRBV20-1 and TRBJ2-1, with no clear D. Germline V gene data show CDR1 as DFQATT and CDR2 as SNEGSKA (reference sequence). The CDR3 loop spans 14 amino acids. V dropped 0 bases and J dropped 0 bases, with 6 bases sitting between them. CDR3 amino acids: CSARDIVSYNEQFF. Here the CDR3 DNA reads TGCAGTGCTAGAGATATAGTCTCCTACAATGAGCAGTTCTTC.

The rearrangement links TRBV20-1 to TRBJ2-7, with no clear D. Trimming shortened V by 4 bases and J by 3 bases, and 13 bases separated the two germline ends. Germline lookup yields CDR1 DFQATT and CDR2 SNEGSKA (reference sequence). This CDR3 contains 13 residues. CDR3 nucleotide sequence: TGCAGTGCTAACCCCTCGGCCCACTACGAGCAGTACTTC. Its translation: CSANPSAHYEQYF.

The chain has TRBV2 and TRBJ2-7, with 11 nucleotides matching TRBD1. After removal of 4 bases from V and 6 bases from J, the junction contained 5 bases not matched to a gene. Germline assignment: CDR1 SNHLY and CDR2 FYNNEI. The CDR3 is made up of 14 amino acids. The CDR3 coding sequence is TGTGCCAGCAGTGCGGACAGGGGGCATGGCGAGCAGTACTTC. It specifies CASSADRGHGEQYF.

As for this clonotype: A much larger clonotype is one base distant, so this may be a read error. This chain uses TRBV29-1 with TRBJ2-4; 12 bases line up with TRBD1. Losses at the gene ends were 6 bases for V and 7 bases for J; bases not matched to a gene: 7. The CDR3 covers 14 residues. Germline V gene data show CDR1 as SQVTM and CDR2 as ANQGSEA. The CDR3 nucleotides read TGCAGCGTGAAAACCGGGACAGGGGGCAACATTCAGTACTTC. It is translated as CSVKTGTGGNIQYF.

This clonotype occurred a few times. This rearrangement joins TRBV9 to TRBJ2-7, with TRBD1 matching 9 bases. V was pared by 7 bases and J by 6 bases, with 5 bases of the junction left unmatched. Germline V gene data show CDR1 as SGDLS and CDR2 as YYNGEE. The CDR3 is made up of 12 amino acids. Here the CDR3 reads CASAGTGREQYF. In DNA form, the CDR3 reads TGTGCCAGCGCCGGGACAGGGCGCGAGCAGTACTTC.

Comment on this clonotype: Relative to the germline gene, one junction end is altered; a read error may explain this. V usage is TRBV7-9 and J usage is TRBJ1-4; no definite D call. CDR1 and CDR2 from the germline V gene are SEHNR and FQNEAQ (reference sequence). The CDR3 has 13 amino acids. The CDR3 region is CACSFTSWEKLFF. The CDR3 DNA is TGTGCCTGCAGTTTTACGTCCTGGGAAAAACTGTTTTTT. Filled out from reference TRBV7-9 and TRBJ1-4, the complete variable domain reads DTGVSQNPRHKITKRGQNVTFRCDPISEHNRLYWYRQTLGQGPEFLTYFQNEAQLEKSRLLSDRFSAERPKGSFSTLEIQRTEQGDSAMYLCACSFTSWEKLFFGSGTQLSVL.